What follows is one T cell receptor beta chain and its context. TCRdb keeps only in-frame clones here, not all; method: immunoSEQ multiplex PCR. The repertoire holds tens of thousands of clones, with roughly 90% as singletons. The data were obtained in a study of technical replicates of blood from a few donors. V was shortened by 6 bases and J by 1 base, with 10 bases between the two germline ends. Germline V gene lookup returns CDR1 SEHNR and CDR2 FQNEAQ (reference sequence). The CDR3 length is 13 residues. The sequence was obtained from a human donor in good health. Some clones in this sample may be carry-over from other donors' samples. Sequences were obtained from PBMCs. The chain joins TRBV7-9 to TRBJ2-7, with TRBD2 as a possible D gene (6 bases). DNA of the CDR3: TGTGCCAGCAGTACGGGGGAATCCTACGAGCAGTACTTC. This codes for CASSTGESYEQYF.